These T cell receptor beta chains were read from a single sample in a study of T-cell reconstitution after alpha-beta-depleted transplantation in children. TCRdb independently ran MiXCR on the PCR reads; one entry per CDR3 protein. Of around 700,000 distinct CDR3 sequences listed, under 15% are singletons. Sequenced material: PBMCs, taken before TCRalphabeta/CD19-depleted stem cell transplant. The receptors here all came from a girl between 2 and 10 years old with congenital amegakaryocytic thrombocytopenia, due to receive a stem cell transplant. The conserved cysteine and the conserved F or W are not part of the CDR3 here.

v_gene,CDR3aa
TRBV27,ASSLSFGSPYGYT
TRBV9,ASSVAQGSNYGYT
TRBV20-1,SARVLHWGTDTQY
TRBV20-1,SASSGTRSYEQY
TRBV29-1,SVGTGWTYEQY
TRBV5-1,ASSLLGDQPQH
TRBV20-1,SAPRTGVAYNEQF
TRBV25-1,ASSDLAVPNTGELF
TRBV3-1,ASSPLYGSGSTDTQY
TRBV20-1,SAWEETQY
TRBV7-9,ASSLSGLSYNEQF
TRBV12-3/TRBV12-4,ASRPGQGDQPQH
TRBV20-1,SARDWSAVSYNEQF
TRBV18,ASSPFSSDTEAF